These 29 T cell receptor beta chains originate from one sample sequenced in a study of cytomegalovirus exposure and HLA in healthy donors (dated by TCRdb to the late 2010s). The method behind the library was the immunoSEQ multiplex PCR assay. As stored in TCRdb, this immuneACCESS dataset retains in-frame rearrangements with V and J assigned. A fraction of the clones does not appear; measured against another copy, unresolved V genes explain less than half of the discrepancy, and the remainder lacks a known reason. For this sample there are about 150,000 clones; approximately 93% appear just once. The ten largest clones take up under 0.8% of the sample. The sequenced sample was PBMCs. These receptors were taken from a man aged 18 to 30 in good health and CMV-seronegative.

This clone was recorded once. The chain employs TRBV4-3 and TRBJ2-1; TRBD2 might be the D (6 bases). With 1 base removed from V and 3 bases from J, the gap between germline ends came to 10 bases. This CDR3 has 15 amino acids. In germline, CDR1 is LGHNA, CDR2 YSLEER. CDR3 protein: CASSQGLANYNEQFF. CDR3 DNA sequence: TGCGCCAGCAGCCAAGGGCTAGCGAACTACAATGAGCAGTTCTTC.

V usage is TRBV7-2 and J usage is TRBJ1-2; no firm D call. This CDR3 region has 14 residues. Germline CDR1 is SGHTA and CDR2 is FQGNSA. Trimming removed 1 base from V and 4 bases from J, with 10 bases in between. The CDR3: CASSLDGITYGYTF. Here the CDR3 DNA reads TGTGCCAGCAGCTTAGATGGCATTACCTATGGCTACACCTTC.

The V and J genes are TRBV11-3 and TRBJ1-2; 7 bases map to TRBD1. The V and J ends lost 4 bases and 5 bases, in that order; junction bases with no gene match: 4. Germline V gene lookup returns CDR1 SGHNT and CDR2 YENEEA. CDR3 length equals 13 residues. The chain's CDR3 is CASSSTGLYGYTF. The CDR3 DNA sequence: TGTGCCAGCAGCTCGACAGGGCTTTATGGCTACACCTTC. The complete variable domain, with remaining parts taken from reference TRBV11-3 and TRBJ1-2, reads EAGVVQSPRYKIIEKKQPVAFWCNPISGHNTLYWYLQNLGQGPELLIRYENEEAVDDSQLPKDRFSAERLKGVDSTLKIQPAELGDSAVYLCASSSTGLYGYTFGSGTRLTVV.

The chain couples TRBV2 to TRBJ2-1, with 10 nucleotides matching TRBD2. Germline lookup yields CDR1 SNHLY and CDR2 FYNNEI. V shed 6 bases, J shed 4 bases, and the junction held 3 bases outside the gene matches. The CDR3 loop spans 14 amino acids. The CDR3 nucleotides read TGTGCCAGCAGGACGGGACTAGCGTACAATGAGCAGTTCTTC. Translated: CASRTGLAYNEQFF.

The rearrangement uses TRBV6-5 and TRBJ1-2; TRBD1 matches 8 bases. Trimming at V came to 7 bases and at J to 8 bases, leaving 9 bases not matched to a gene. The germline CDR1 and CDR2 sequences are MNHEY and SVGAGI. This CDR3 is 13 amino acids long. CDR3: CASILWTGSGYTF. For the CDR3, the DNA is TGTGCCAGCATTTTATGGACAGGGAGCGGCTACACCTTC.

The chain joins TRBV28 to TRBJ1-2; 7 nucleotides match TRBD1. Germline CDR1 and CDR2: MDHEN and SYDVKM. CDR3 length: 13 residues. V was pared by 6 bases and J by 8 bases, with 9 bases of the junction left unmatched. The CDR3 spells CASRTGTADGYTF. DNA of the CDR3: TGTGCCAGCAGAACCGGGACAGCGGACGGCTACACCTTC.

V and J are TRBV11-3 and TRBJ2-3; maybe TRBD2 (6 bases). CDR3 length equals 13 residues. V was pared by 0 bases and J by 10 bases, with 11 bases between. Looked up from germline, CDR1 is SGHNT and CDR2 is YENEEA. The CDR3 DNA reads TGTGCCAGCAGCTTAGACGGCGGGGTCCCGCAGTATTTT. Protein sequence: CASSLDGGVPQYF.

The chain has TRBV10-2 and TRBJ2-7; TRBD2 might be the D (5 bases). V was shortened by 1 base and J by 7 bases, with 14 bases between the two germline ends. The CDR3 is 14 residues long. Per germline, CDR1 WSHSY and CDR2 SAAADI. DNA of the CDR3: TGCGCCAGCAGTGAGTTAAGGGCGTCGGGGGAGCAGTACGTC. Its translation: CASSELRASGEQYV.

The gene calls are TRBV9 and TRBJ2-5; TRBD2 matches 7 bases. After removal of 3 bases from V and 5 bases from J, the junction contained 10 bases not matched to a gene. The CDR3 has 15 residues. Germline V gene sequence: CDR1 SGDLS, CDR2 YYNGEE. CDR3: CASSEAGEGHETQYF. In DNA form, the CDR3 reads TGTGCCAGCAGCGAGGCGGGAGAAGGACACGAGACCCAGTACTTC.

The chain employs TRBV5-1 and TRBJ2-2; 11 bases match TRBD2. With 4 bases clipped from V and 1 base from J, the junction kept 3 bases outside the gene matches. This CDR3 has 16 residues. Germline CDR1 and CDR2: SGHRS and YFSETQ. CDR3 region: CASSLLAGGNTGELFF. In DNA, the CDR3 is TGCGCCAGCAGCCTTCTAGCGGGGGGGAACACCGGGGAGCTGTTTTTT.

The chain is built from TRBV29-1 and TRBJ2-7; the match to TRBD1 covers 8 bases. The CDR3 totals 16 residues. Looked up from germline, CDR1 is SQVTM and CDR2 is ANQGSEA. V lost 7 bases and J lost 0; bases outside the gene matches: 14. The CDR3 DNA reads TGCAGCGCCGAAAGGAGGGACAGGCGTACCTCCTACGAGCAGTACTTC. Amino acid sequence: CSAERRDRRTSYEQYF.

DNA for the CDR3: TGTGCCAGCGGAAGCGGGGGGCTCGCAGATACGCAGTATTTT. This codes for CASGSGGLADTQYF. V gene TRBV5-4 combines with J gene TRBJ2-3; 9 nucleotides agree with TRBD2. The trim removed 7 bases at V and 4 bases at J, leaving 7 bases unmatched. The V gene's germline CDR1 is SGHNT and CDR2 YYREEE (reference sequence). The CDR3 contains 14 residues.

The V call is TRBV7-9, the J call TRBJ1-1; 10 bases map to TRBD1. This CDR3 spans 16 amino acids. The V gene end was trimmed by 1 base and the J gene end by 3 bases; junction bases not matched to a gene: 5. Germline loops: CDR1 SEHNR, CDR2 FQNEAQ (reference sequence). The DNA of the CDR3 is TGTGCCAGCAGCTTAGGGGGTGACAGGGGGCACACTGAAGCTTTCTTT. Encoded protein: CASSLGGDRGHTEAFF.

The chain recombines TRBV13 with TRBJ2-2; 7 bases map to TRBD1. The V gene's germline CDR1 is PRHDT and CDR2 FYEKMQ (reference sequence). V lost 5 bases to trimming and J lost 4 bases; unmatched junction nucleotides: 10. This CDR3 contains 16 residues. The CDR3 spells CASSLFGSGGTGELFF. DNA for the CDR3: TGTGCCAGCAGCCTTTTCGGTTCAGGGGGCACCGGGGAGCTGTTTTTT.

The chain carries TRBV6-4 and TRBJ2-1; TRBD1 is a possible D gene (5 bases). The CDR3 runs to 13 residues. Germline V gene lookup returns CDR1 MRHNA and CDR2 SNTAGT. V lost 2 bases, J lost 6 bases, and 8 bases lay in between. This chain's CDR3 is CASSDGATNEQFF. CDR3 nucleotide sequence: TGTGCCAGCAGTGACGGGGCTACCAATGAGCAGTTCTTC.

The rearrangement links TRBV2 to TRBJ2-6; TRBD1 matches 7 bases. V was pared by 5 bases and J by 1 base, with 2 bases of the junction left unmatched. This CDR3 has 15 residues. Per germline, CDR1 SNHLY and CDR2 FYNNEI. The CDR3 sequence is CASSQQGSGANVLTF. The CDR3, as DNA: TGTGCCAGCAGTCAACAGGGGTCTGGGGCCAACGTCCTGACTTTC.

The V and J genes are TRBV6-6 and TRBJ2-7; 10 bases match TRBD2. The junction had 6 bases not matched to a gene; V was cut back by 6 bases and J by 4 bases. From germline, CDR1 is MNHNY and CDR2 SVGAGI (reference sequence). This CDR3 is built from 14 residues. CDR3 in amino acids: CASSTGTSVYEQYF. In nucleotides, the CDR3 is TGTGCCAGCAGCACCGGGACTAGCGTGTACGAGCAGTACTTC.

This clone was detected a few times. The genes are TRBV19 and TRBJ2-2, with D hard to call. Per germline, CDR1 LNHDA and CDR2 SQIVND (reference sequence). Trimming cost V 5 bases and J 7 bases, with 8 bases left between them. The CDR3 totals 12 residues. CDR3 in DNA: TGTGCCAGTAGTGGAGCCGGCGGGGAGCTGTTTTTT. It codes for CASSGAGGELFF.

This chain connects TRBV7-2 to TRBJ2-5, with 7 bases fitting TRBD2. Germline CDR1 is SGHTA and CDR2 is FQGNSA. The length of the CDR3 is 17 residues. The V gene end was trimmed by 1 base and the J gene end by 4 bases; junction bases not matched to a gene: 12. The CDR3 reads CASSLDLWGGRRETQYF. The CDR3 coding sequence is TGTGCCAGCAGCTTAGATCTGTGGGGGGGTAGGAGAGAGACCCAGTACTTC.

This chain links TRBV13 with TRBJ2-3; no firm D call. This CDR3 spans 13 amino acids. Germline assignment: CDR1 PRHDT and CDR2 FYEKMQ (reference sequence). Trimming took off 2 bases at V and 5 bases at J, with 8 bases between the two ends. CDR3 DNA sequence: TGTGCCAGCAGCTTACACTCGGGAGATACGCAGTATTTT. Translation gives CASSLHSGDTQYF.

This clone appeared once. The gene calls are TRBV2 and TRBJ2-3, with 8 bases matching TRBD2. Unmatched junction bases numbered 10, after V lost 2 bases and J lost 0 bases. The CDR3 runs to 18 residues. Per germline, CDR1 SNHLY and CDR2 FYNNEI. The CDR3 DNA sequence: TGTGCCAGCAGTGAAACCGGGGGGGCGGGCGGTAGCACAGATACGCAGTATTTT. This translates into CASSETGGAGGSTDTQYF.

The chain joins TRBV9 to TRBJ1-1; possibly TRBD1 for D (6 bases). Trimming took off 2 bases at V and 0 bases at J, with 14 bases between the two ends. The length of the CDR3 is 16 residues. Germline V gives CDR1 SGDLS, CDR2 YYNGEE. CDR3 coding DNA: TGTGCCAGCAGCGTTGGACAGAGCTTTATGAACACTGAAGCTTTCTTT. Protein: CASSVGQSFMNTEAFF. Full variable domain (outside the CDR3, taken from reference TRBV9 and TRBJ1-1): DSGVTQTPKHLITATGQRVTLRCSPRSGDLSVYWYQQSLDQGLQFLIQYYNGEERAKGNILERFSAQQFPDLHSELNLSSLELGDSALYFCASSVGQSFMNTEAFFGQGTRLTVV.

This clone was recorded only once. V usage is TRBV4-3 and J usage is TRBJ2-2; 14 bases agree with TRBD2. Per the germline V gene, CDR1 is LGHNA and CDR2 is YSLEER. There are 16 residues in the CDR3. Losses at the gene ends were 4 bases for V and 6 bases for J; bases not matched to a gene: 4. The CDR3 region is CASSPGLAGGSGELFF. In nucleotides, the CDR3 is TGCGCCAGCAGCCCTGGACTAGCGGGAGGATCCGGGGAGCTGTTTTTT.

This chain links TRBV20-1 with TRBJ2-3; D is unresolved. Germline V CDR1 and CDR2: DFQATT, SNEGSKA (reference sequence). The germline V and J ends were trimmed by 7 bases and 3 bases, with 8 bases remaining between them. The CDR3 sequence is 11 residues long. This CDR3 reads CSGRRTDTQYF. In nucleotides, the CDR3 is TGCAGTGGCCGGCGGACAGATACGCAGTATTTT.

The V call is TRBV4-1, the J call TRBJ2-3; D unresolved. The CDR3 has 14 residues. CDR1 is MGHRA and CDR2 is YSYEKL in the germline V gene. Trimming stripped 0 bases from V and 2 bases from J, with 6 bases between. The CDR3 region is CASSQEAITDTQYF. The CDR3 DNA reads as TGCGCCAGCAGCCAAGAAGCTATCACAGATACGCAGTATTTT.

This clone was observed a single time. J is TRBJ2-5 and V is TRBV14, with D possibly being TRBD2 (6 bases). Germline V CDR1 and CDR2: SGHDN, FVKESK. Trimming cost V 9 bases and J 5 bases, with 16 bases left between them. The CDR3 is made up of 13 amino acids. Here the CDR3 reads CASNRGAGETQYF. DNA of the CDR3: TGTGCCAGTAATAGGGGCGCGGGGGAGACCCAGTACTTC.

The chain recombines TRBV27 with TRBJ1-1, with D perhaps matching TRBD1 (5 bases). The CDR3 consists of 15 residues. Germline assignment: CDR1 MNHEY and CDR2 SMNVEV (reference sequence). V was cut by 1 base and J by 6 bases, with 15 bases left in between. The CDR3 protein is CASSLYEGLAAEAFF. For the CDR3, the DNA is TGTGCCAGCAGTTTATATGAGGGACTTGCAGCTGAAGCTTTCTTT.

This clone was observed a single time. This chain links TRBV14 with TRBJ2-3; D gene unclear. Germline lookup yields CDR1 SGHDN and CDR2 FVKESK. Trimming removed 4 bases at V and 3 bases at J, with 11 bases between. The CDR3 consists of 14 residues. CDR3 coding DNA: TGTGCCAGCAGCCCCTCACTTTGGACAGATACGCAGTATTTT. Amino acids: CASSPSLWTDTQYF.

The chain combines TRBV18 with TRBJ1-2; 8 nucleotides align to TRBD1. The germline gives CDR1 KGHSH, CDR2 LQKENI. Trimming cost V 3 bases and J 8 bases; bases outside gene matches: 17. CDR3 length: 17 amino acids. CDR3 residues: CASSPKTGTGDNSGYTF. CDR3 nucleotides: TGTGCCAGCTCACCGAAGACCGGGACAGGTGATAATAGCGGCTACACCTTC.